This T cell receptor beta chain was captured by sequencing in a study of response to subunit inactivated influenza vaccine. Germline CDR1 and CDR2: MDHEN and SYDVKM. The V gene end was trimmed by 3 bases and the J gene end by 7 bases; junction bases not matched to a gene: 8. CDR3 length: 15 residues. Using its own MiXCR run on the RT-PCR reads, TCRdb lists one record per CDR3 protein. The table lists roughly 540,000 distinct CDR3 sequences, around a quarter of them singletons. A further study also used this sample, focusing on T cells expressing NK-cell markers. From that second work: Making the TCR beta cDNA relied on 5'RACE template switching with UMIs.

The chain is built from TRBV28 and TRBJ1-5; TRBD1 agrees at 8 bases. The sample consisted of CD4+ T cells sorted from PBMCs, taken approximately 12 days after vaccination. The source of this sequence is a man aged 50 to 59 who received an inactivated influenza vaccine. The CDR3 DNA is TGTGCCAGCAGTTTGCGGACAGGGTCTTACCAGCCCCAGCATTTT. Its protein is CASSLRTGSYQPQHF.